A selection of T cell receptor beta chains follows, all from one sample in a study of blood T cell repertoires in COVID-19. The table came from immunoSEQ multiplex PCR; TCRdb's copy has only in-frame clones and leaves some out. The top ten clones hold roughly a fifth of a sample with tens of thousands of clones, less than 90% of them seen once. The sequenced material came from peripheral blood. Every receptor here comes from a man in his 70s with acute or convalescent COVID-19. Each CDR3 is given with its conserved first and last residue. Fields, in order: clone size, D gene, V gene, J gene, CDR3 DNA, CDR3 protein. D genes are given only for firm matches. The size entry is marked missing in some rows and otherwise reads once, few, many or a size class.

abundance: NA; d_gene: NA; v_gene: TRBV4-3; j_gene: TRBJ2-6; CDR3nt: TGCGCCAGCAGCCAAGATCCGGACAGAGACTCTGGGGCCAACGTCCTGACTTTC; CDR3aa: CASSQDPDRDSGANVLTF
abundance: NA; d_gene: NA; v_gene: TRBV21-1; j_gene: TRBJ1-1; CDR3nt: TGTGCCAGCATCCTAGACAGGGGGTGCGACACTGAAGCTTTCTTT; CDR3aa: CASILDRGCDTEAFF
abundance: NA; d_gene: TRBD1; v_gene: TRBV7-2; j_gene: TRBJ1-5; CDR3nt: TGTGCCAGCAGCTTAAGGACAGGGCAAGGTCAGCCCCAGCATTTT; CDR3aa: CASSLRTGQGQPQHF
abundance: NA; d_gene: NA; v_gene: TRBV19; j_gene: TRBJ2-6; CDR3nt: TGTGCCAGTAGTGGACGCAGGGGGGCTGGGGCCAACGTCCTGACTTTC; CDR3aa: CASSGRRGAGANVLTF
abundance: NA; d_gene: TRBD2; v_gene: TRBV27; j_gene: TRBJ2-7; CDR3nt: TGTGCCAGCAGTTTAATGGCATGGGGGGGCGAGCAGTACTTC; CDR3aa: CASSLMAWGGEQYF
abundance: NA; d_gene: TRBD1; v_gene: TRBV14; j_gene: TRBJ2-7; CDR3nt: TGTGCCAGCAGCCAAGATCCGGGACAGGGGGTGTATGGGCAGTACTTC; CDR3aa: CASSQDPGQGVYGQYF
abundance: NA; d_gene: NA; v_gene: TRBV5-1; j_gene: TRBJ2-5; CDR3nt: TGCGCCAGCAGATCCCAGGGGACCCAAGAGACCCAGTACTTC; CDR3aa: CASRSQGTQETQYF
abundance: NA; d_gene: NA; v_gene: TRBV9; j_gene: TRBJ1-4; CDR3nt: TGTGCCAGCAGCGTAAGCGCAACTAATGAAAAACTGTTTTTT; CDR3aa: CASSVSATNEKLFF
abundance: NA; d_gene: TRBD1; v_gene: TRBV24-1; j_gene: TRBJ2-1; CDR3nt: TGTGCCACCAGTGATCGTGTAGGGGGCTCGTACAATGAGCAGTTCTTC; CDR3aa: CATSDRVGGSYNEQFF
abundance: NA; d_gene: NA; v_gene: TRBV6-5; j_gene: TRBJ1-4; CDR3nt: TGTGCCAGCAGTAGAGGGTGGGCTAATGAAAAACTGTTTTTT; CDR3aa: CASSRGWANEKLFF
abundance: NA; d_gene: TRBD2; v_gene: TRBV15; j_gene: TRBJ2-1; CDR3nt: TGTGCCACCAGCCATAGCGGGGGGTCCTACAATGAGCAGTTCTTC; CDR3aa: CATSHSGGSYNEQFF
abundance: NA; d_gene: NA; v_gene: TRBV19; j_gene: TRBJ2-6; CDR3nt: TGTGCCAGTAGTATAGTGGGGCTCCTGGCGGGGGCCAACGTCCTGACTTTC; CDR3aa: CASSIVGLLAGANVLTF
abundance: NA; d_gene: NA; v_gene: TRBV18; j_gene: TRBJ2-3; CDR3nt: TGTGCCAGCTCACCACAAACAGGCACAGATACGCAGTATTTT; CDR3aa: CASSPQTGTDTQYF
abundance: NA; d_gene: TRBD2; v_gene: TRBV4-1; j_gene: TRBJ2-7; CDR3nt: TGCGCCAGCAGCCAAGAGGCGACACTAGCGGGTGCATCCTACGAGCAGTACTTC; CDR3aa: CASSQEATLAGASYEQYF
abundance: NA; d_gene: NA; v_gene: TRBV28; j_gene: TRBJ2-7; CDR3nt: TGTGCCAGCAGTTCCCTCCGGACAGAGCTGGGGTACGAGCAGTACTTC; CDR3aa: CASSSLRTELGYEQYF
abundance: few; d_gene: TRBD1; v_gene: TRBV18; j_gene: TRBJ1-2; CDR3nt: TGTGCCAGCTCACACCGTGTGGACAGGGGTATAGAAGGCTACACCTTC; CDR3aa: CASSHRVDRGIEGYTF
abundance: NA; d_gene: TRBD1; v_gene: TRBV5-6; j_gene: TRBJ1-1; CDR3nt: TGTGCCAGCAGCCTACCGGGACAGCCTTTTGGGGCTTTCTTT; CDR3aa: CASSLPGQPFGAFF